One T cell receptor (beta chain) is described in this entry. This clone's antigen is unknown. No base qualities exist here, and no much larger clone lies one base off it. These data belong to a study of cytomegalovirus exposure and HLA in healthy donors (dated by TCRdb to 2015 to 2018). In the study overall: An earlier analysis of some 600 of the donors reported roughly 300 Gb of sequence data and 95 million to 120 million unique TCR beta sequences obtained from about 170 million T cells. Rather than drawing on any new phenotypic data, the later analysis identified candidate immune exposures from TCR beta sequences and the way those sequences occurred across donors. To study patterns of TCR occurrence, a later analysis re-analyzed previously published TCR beta repertoires from more than 550 donors and added high-resolution HLA genotyping. Of the 300 to 500 genotyped donors, 80% to 90% were placed in the genetic ancestry cluster associated with self-reported Caucasian donors. A later genetic analysis took genome-wide SNP genotypes for about three fifths of the roughly 670 donors and used that subset as a discovery cohort. Class I and class II HLA loci were covered by the typing at four-digit resolution. Donor age, sex, ethnicity and CMV serostatus were compiled alongside the repertoire data. A handful of DR-DQ haplotypes were handled as single units for association and clustering because linkage in the cohort was strong. The T cell repertoires of 700 or so subjects were profiled by immunosequencing and related to cytomegalovirus serostatus. High-throughput TCR immunosequencing, statistical association of individual TCRs with disease status, and machine learning were combined to predict cytomegalovirus infection status. A separate validation cohort of roughly 130 different subjects was used in addition to the roughly 670-subject first cohort. Every discovery cohort repertoire had been produced on one sequencing platform. Across 398 genotyped donors of the cohort, an average of 235,054 unique TCR beta nucleotide sequences per donor were sequenced, and approximately 19% of those sequences were non-productive. An early release that covered several hundred HLA-typed donors contained 250 to 350 gigabases of sequencing data and roughly 84 million unique TCR sequences. In an earlier analysis of 500 to 650 of the donors, high-throughput TCR beta sequencing was used to judge whether each TCR beta V gene segment behaved as functional or pseudogenic. The study aimed to test whether cataloging public T cell receptors could reveal signatures of past pathogen exposure. The number of typed donors differed by locus: roughly 620-640 for A, B, C, DRB1 and DQB1; 522 for DQA1; some 610 for DPA1; and about 470 for DPB1.

The cohort consisted of 666 healthy bone marrow donors. At the time of sampling, every cohort member was nominally healthy, though immune exposures that went unrecorded were likely present. The donor was CMV seropositive and was included in the group of 300 or so seropositive cohort members. Each donor provided a peripheral blood sample, and peripheral blood mononuclear cells were used for TCR beta sequencing. The Qiagen DNeasy Blood Extraction Kit was used to extract genomic DNA from the blood cell samples. The paper as a whole reports these results and caveats: A later genetic analysis reported fewer N-insertions in productive TCRs among donors in an Asian-associated ancestry cluster than the roughly 720-donor mean. Correlated functional status among segregating V segments might reflect linkage disequilibrium, but an unknown experimental factor could not be ruled out. In this cohort, only TCR beta chains were sequenced, and detectable features were limited by the absence of alpha or paired-chain data. Immune exposure information for the cohort was limited to CMV serostatus. In a later analysis, the rate of TCR association differed among HLA loci, with DRB1 alleles having the most associated TCRs and HLA-C alleles having the fewest. Most CMV-associated TCR beta chains appeared to be HLA-restricted in a later analysis, and the HLA associations seemed to be driven largely by CMV exposure. In vitro tests confirmed that a few of the cytomegalovirus-associated TCR beta chains recognize cytomegalovirus antigens. A further reported finding was that TCR beta sequences accurately predicted the HLA-A and HLA-B alleles for most subjects in the first cohort. The classifier was reported to diagnose cytomegalovirus status with high specificity and sensitivity in both the original cohort and the validation cohort. Roughly uniform sequencing depth across donors was assumed in presence/absence analyses, although this assumption may not hold. At a false discovery rate of 0.05, a later analysis linked fewer than 20,000 TCR beta sequences to specific HLA alleles. The sequencing pipeline was judged likely to have produced a cluster of highly shared sequence variants as a technical artifact. In a later analysis, several top co-occurrence clusters were reported to appear linked to parvovirus B19, influenza, CMV and Epstein-Barr virus. It was suggested by the authors that the approach could potentially be generalized to other disease states and immunological phenotypes. The earlier analysis of about 600 of the donors excluded roughly 17 rarely observed V segments, including chromosome 9 orphons, because counts were too low. The study listed approximately 160 TCR beta chains as associated with cytomegalovirus. An association between a missense DCLRE1C variant and V-gene and J-gene trimming of TCR beta chains was found in a later genetic analysis and replicated in an independent cohort. HLA typing was unavailable for some donors at each locus, so association tests used only the typed subset. When HLA alleles, especially DR and DQ, strongly co-occurred, attributing TCR associations to individual alleles was difficult. A later analysis found that HLA-associated TCR beta chains were more clonally expanded and had lower generation probabilities than equally common non-associated chains. Most TCR sequences were observed very rarely across donors, whereas some public TCRs were present in many individuals. In an earlier analysis of 587 of the donors, most TCR beta V segments were observed in productive rearrangements about 87% or about 30% of the time, broadly matching IMGT annotations. The 87-base-pair reads could not distinguish some IMGT-functional V segments, including TRBV6-2 and TRBV6-3, so those segments were excluded.

Via the germline V gene (reference sequence), CDR1 is SEHNR and CDR2 FQNEAQ. The CDR3 has 18 amino acids, counting the end cysteine and phenylalanine. Only CDR3 DNA is held: 54 bases, read in frame from base 1. Relative to germline, V is missing 1 base and J is missing 7 bases, with 16 bases of the junction outside any gene match. Library construction relied on the immunoSEQ multiplex PCR assay. The multiplex PCR relied on a mix of 60 forward primers for TCR Vbeta segments and 13 reverse primers for TCR Jbeta segments. The CDR3 region of rearranged TCR beta genes was amplified from genomic DNA with a multiplex PCR assay. Amplified TCR beta libraries were sequenced as 87-base-pair reads on the Illumina HiSeq System. The paper's data handling went like this. In a later analysis, around 80 million unique TCR beta chains were counted across the 500 to 850 repertoires, and roughly 11 million of these chains were shared by at least two donors. Raw reads were error-corrected and collapsed into unique sequences with a nearest-neighbor algorithm that merged closely related sequences to remove PCR and sequencing errors. To assign V, D and J gene segments, CDR3 sequences were aligned to IMGT reference sequences. For a sequence to be retained, a match of at least six nucleotides was required to both a V gene segment and a J gene segment. Rearrangements were classified as productive when the CDR3 lacked stop codons and remained in frame with V and J, and all other rearrangements were classified as non-productive. Following IMGT convention, CDR3 was defined as the stretch from the second conserved V-encoded cysteine to the conserved J-encoded phenylalanine. In an earlier analysis of approximately 500 of the donors, sequences lacking an unambiguous match to a single V gene segment were excluded. An earlier analysis of 500 to 600 of the donors classified V segments as functional when productive rearrangements were above 56.7% and as segregating when the standard deviation between donors was above 5%. A statistical classification framework was built for diagnosing cytomegalovirus status from the catalog of TCR beta chain sequences. In a later analysis, V and J genes were assigned by comparing TCR nucleotide sequences against IMGT/GENE-DB human TR gene sequences. A later analysis assigned CDR3 sequences and most-parsimonious VDJ recombination scenarios with the TCRdist pipeline. In a later analysis, every TCR beta chain was defined by the combination of its CDR3 amino acid sequence and its V-gene family, and reads without a unique V-gene family were dropped. A later analysis removed several hundred highly shared, low-generation-probability nucleotide sequences to deal with suspected cross-contamination and a sequencing artifact. In a later analysis, a clonal expansion index was calculated for each public chain from normalized within-repertoire ranks of inferred template counts. A later analysis computed generation probabilities with a VDJ recombination model fitted to out-of-frame rearrangements, and checked the results against IGoR. Hypergeometric tests were used in a later analysis to score TCR-TCR, TCR-HLA and TCR-CMV co-occurrence, with a repertoire-size bias correction applied to the TCR pairs. In a later analysis, false discovery rates were estimated by permuting HLA or CMV assignments 20 times. In a later analysis, co-occurring TCRs were grouped using DBSCAN, with TCRdist sequence similarity added in when clustering inside HLA-allele-positive subsets. Repertoires with fewer than 30,000 or more than 120,000 public chains, plus five repertoires with anomalous nucleotide sharing, were excluded from co-occurrence clustering. Imported from immuneACCESS, the table was reduced by TCRdb to in-frame sequences with V and J called. These copies leave out some clones; in studies compared against another copy, an unresolved V gene accounts for under half, and the cause of the remainder is not known. The V and J calls and the clone size are those of that table, but D and trimming were determined from the DNA. For this sample there are around 130,000 clones; about 8.6% appear just once. The top ten clones comprise approximately 6.4% of the sample.

The sequenced sample was PBMCs. The sequence was obtained from a woman between 35 and 50 years old in good health and CMV-seropositive. Recombination linked TRBV7-9 to TRBJ2-1; 7 junctional bases match TRBD2. The CDR3 loop reads CASSLGSRASGEGNEQFF. The sequence in DNA is TGTGCCAGCAGCTTAGGCTCGCGGGCTAGCGGAGAAGGTAATGAGCAGTTCTTC.